The 7 T cell receptor beta chains presented below share a single source sample, sequenced in a study of shared clonotypes between healthy human individuals (TCRdb year 2020). The receptor library was made with the immunoSEQ multiplex PCR assay. TCRdb's version of the immuneACCESS table is confined to in-frame rearrangements and falls short of the full clone set. An unresolved V gene accounts for under half of the shortfall where checked; the remainder is of unknown origin. This sample is represented by some 1,400,000 clones; 95% to 97% of them were singletons. Of the sample, 1% to 1.5% falls within the top ten clones. The sequenced material came from naive CD4+ T cells sorted from blood. Explained via the paper, the cell subset or site label denotes: CD45RA+ positively selected. The source of these receptors is a man aged 30 to 39 in good health.

This chain's CDR3 is CASSEGTYSYEQYF. The CDR3 nucleotides are TGCGCCAGCAGTGAAGGGACCTACTCCTACGAGCAGTACTTC. The chain uses TRBV10-1 and TRBJ2-7, with D perhaps assigned TRBD1 or TRBD2 (5 bases each). V shed 3 bases and J shed 0 bases, with 9 bases lying between them. Germline V gene lookup returns CDR1 WNHNN and CDR2 SYGVQD (reference sequence). The length of the CDR3 is 14 residues.

The chain carries TRBV7-8 and TRBJ2-3; 8 bases match TRBD2. J gave up 0 bases and V 3 bases, and 5 bases lay outside the gene matches. From germline, CDR1 is SGHVS and CDR2 FQNEAQ. CDR3 length: 16 residues. CDR3 coding DNA: TGTGCCAGCAGCTTCTGGAGCGGGAGAAGCACAGATACGCAGTATTTT. Protein product: CASSFWSGRSTDTQYF.

V gene TRBV11-3 combines with J gene TRBJ2-7; 13 nucleotides match TRBD2. The trim removed 0 bases at V and 0 bases at J, leaving 11 bases unmatched. This CDR3 spans 20 amino acids. CDR1 is SGHNT, CDR2 YENEEA, per germline. The chain's CDR3 is CASSLDPQRLAGGSSYEQYF. For the CDR3, the DNA is TGTGCCAGCAGCTTAGACCCCCAGCGACTAGCGGGGGGAAGCTCCTACGAGCAGTACTTC.

CDR3 region: CASSLGGTHTDTQYF. The CDR3 DNA reads as TGCGCCAGCAGCTTAGGCGGGACTCATACAGATACGCAGTATTTT. The chain joins TRBV5-1 to TRBJ2-3, with D possibly matching TRBD2 (6 bases). The CDR3 runs 15 residues. The germline V gene has CDR1 SGHRS and CDR2 YFSETQ. V shed 2 bases and J shed 3 bases, with 13 bases lying between them. The variable domain in full, completed from reference TRBV5-1 and TRBJ2-3, reads KAGVTQTPRYLIKTRGQQVTLSCSPISGHRSVSWYQQTPGQGLQFLFEYFSETQRNKGNFPGRFSGRQFSNSRSEMNVSTLELGDSALYLCASSLGGTHTDTQYFGPGTRLTVL.

This chain joins TRBV7-2 and TRBJ2-7, with 7 nucleotides matching TRBD2. The V segment lost 5 bases and the J segment 0 bases; nucleotides outside the gene matches: 10. The CDR3 sequence is 16 residues long. Germline CDR1 and CDR2: SGHTA and FQGNSA. For the CDR3, the DNA is TGTGCCAGCAGCCCCCACAAGGGCGGGAGCTCCTACGAGCAGTACTTC. Its protein is CASSPHKGGSSYEQYF.

This chain connects TRBV28 to TRBJ2-7; D gene uncertain. Trimming removed 1 base from V and 7 bases from J, with 14 bases in between. Per germline, CDR1 MDHEN and CDR2 SYDVKM. CDR3 length: 14 amino acids. Here the CDR3 DNA reads TGTGCCAGCAGTTTATTTGGGGTTGGTTTGGAGCAGTACTTC. This gives the protein CASSLFGVGLEQYF. The full variable domain, its missing parts supplied by reference TRBV28 and TRBJ2-7, is DVKVTQSSRYLVKRTGEKVFLECVQDMDHENMFWYRQDPGLGLRLIYFSYDVKMKEKGDIPEGYSVSREKKERFSLILESASTNQTSMYLCASSLFGVGLEQYFGPGTRLTVT.

The V call is TRBV18, the J call TRBJ1-1; D remains unclear. The germline CDR1 and CDR2 sequences are KGHSH and LQKENI. The CDR3 consists of 13 residues. Deletions cut 3 bases from V and 8 bases from J, with 13 bases between. The CDR3 DNA reads as TGTGCCAGCTCACCTGTCGGCGGGCGGGAAGCTTTCTTT. Protein sequence: CASSPVGGREAFF.